This TCR beta chain was identified in a study of regulatory T cells in long-lasting Graves disease. Time point: persistent/refractory GD, antithyroid drugs over 5 years with positive TRAb. Preparation of the TCR library used RNA extracted from PBMCs. General observations from the study: Thyroid tissue was not studied; only peripheral blood was. Persistent Graves' patients possessed reduced TCR diversity relative to recently diagnosed ones.

Building of the TCR beta libraries involved iRepertoire HTBI primers and Arm-PCR of CDR3 regions. One entry per CDR3 protein, called by TCRdb with MiXCR from the multiplex PCR reads. The profile covers around 400,000 distinct CDR3 sequences, with roughly 24% appearing a single time and 25% to 35% taken by the ten largest. V trimming: 5 bases; J trimming: 6 bases; junction bases outside the gene matches: 8. The CDR3 length is 15 residues. The germline gives CDR1 SGHAT, CDR2 FQNNGV. In the case of this clonotype: Its antigen remains unknown.

This TCR was sampled from a middle-aged woman with Graves disease. This rearrangement joins TRBV11-2 to TRBJ2-2; 8 bases agree with TRBD2. The source was peripheral blood mononuclear cells (PBMCs), collected when the disease was refractory, from a patient treated with antithyroid drugs. CDR3 DNA: TGTGCCAGCAGCCGACCGGGGGGGGGGTCCGGGGAGCTGTTTTTT. Residues: CASSRPGGGSGELFF.